This TCR beta chain was sequenced during a study of CXCR3-negative and CXCR3-positive naive CD8 T cells. CD8+ T cell subsets were each sorted in triplicate, hundreds of thousands of cells apiece. For this clonotype: Its matching antigen is unknown.

Study results and caveats: The TRBV-TRBJ usage of naive CXCR3-negative and CXCR3-positive cells was similar, but that of memory cells differed.

Via 5' RACE with UMI labels, TRB cDNA libraries were prepared. TCRdb reanalyzed the 5' RACE reads and collapses them to one entry per CDR3 protein, without DNA. The table counts about 43,000 distinct CDR3 sequences; over 12% lies in the top ten. The sample was memory CD8+ T cells from blood. This receptor was obtained from a human donor in good health. Some clones in this sample may be carry-over from other donors' samples.

The CDR3 region is CSATGTVAYEQYF. The chain uses TRBV20-1 and TRBJ2-7; the D call of TRBD1 rests on TCRdb alone, since no DNA is present to check it. The germline V gene has CDR1 DFQATT and CDR2 SNEGSKA (reference sequence). The CDR3 has 13 amino acids.